The entry below gives a single TCR beta chain sequence along with its context. CDR1 and CDR2 (germline): SQVTM, ANQGSEA. CDR3 length: 15 residues. V was pared by 0 bases and J by 5 bases, with 13 bases between. This entry belongs to a study of CD8+ T cells in alopecia areata. Extracted RNA was reverse transcribed into cDNA, the sequencing template. The repertoire was sequenced with immunoSEQ multiplex PCR; TCRdb's copy has only in-frame clones and lacks some. The table shows 150,000 or so clones, with 40% to 50% occurring only once. This chain connects TRBV29-1 to TRBJ1-4; D not certain. This clonotype was sampled from a human donor with alopecia areata. The sample consisted of CD4+ T cells sorted from blood. CDR3 DNA: TGCAGCGTTGAAGATCTCCGGCAGACAAATGAAAAACTGTTTTTT. This gives the protein CSVEDLRQTNEKLFF.